This T cell receptor beta chain is drawn from a study of cytomegalovirus exposure and HLA in healthy donors. Across the whole study: The 600 to 800 first-cohort repertoires shared a platform with the approximately 120 validation repertoires, as reported in a later analysis. Study-level points and caveats: A few CMV-associated chains proved CMV antigen-specific in vitro.

Some clones are missing from TCRdb's copy, which holds only in-frame ones; the method was immunoSEQ multiplex PCR. The sample shows about 64,000 clones, around 88% of them seen only once. Separation from the roughly 690-subject first cohort characterized the roughly 110-subject validation cohort, to which the donors belonged. As for this clone: Its antigen is unknown.

This CDR3 is 15 amino acids long. The germline gives CDR1 LGHNA, CDR2 YNFKEQ. Trimming cost V 0 bases and J 3 bases, with 9 bases left between them. The sequenced sample was PBMCs. The chain joins TRBV4-2 to TRBJ1-5; D remains unclear. The receptor's source is a young woman in good health and CMV-seronegative. CDR3 nucleotide sequence: TGTGCCAGCAGCCAAGAGGAGTCTGACAATCAGCCCCAGCATTTT. Its translation: CASSQEESDNQPQHF.